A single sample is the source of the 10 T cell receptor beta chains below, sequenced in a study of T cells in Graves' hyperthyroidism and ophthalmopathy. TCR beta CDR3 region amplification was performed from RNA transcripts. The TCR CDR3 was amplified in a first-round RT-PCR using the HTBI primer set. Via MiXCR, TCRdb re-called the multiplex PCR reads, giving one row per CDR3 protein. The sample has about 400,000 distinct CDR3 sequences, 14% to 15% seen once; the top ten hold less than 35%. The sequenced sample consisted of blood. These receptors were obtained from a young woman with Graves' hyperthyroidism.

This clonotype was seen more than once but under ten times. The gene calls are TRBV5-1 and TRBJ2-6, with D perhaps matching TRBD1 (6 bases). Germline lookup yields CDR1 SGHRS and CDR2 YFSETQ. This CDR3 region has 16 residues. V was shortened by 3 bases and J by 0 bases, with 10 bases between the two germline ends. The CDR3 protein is CASSSSRGSGANVLTF. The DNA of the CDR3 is TGCGCCAGCAGCTCATCCAGGGGCTCTGGGGCCAACGTCCTGACTTTC.

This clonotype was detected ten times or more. CDR3 nucleotide sequence: TGCGCCAGCAGCCAAACTAGCGGGGGAAGCTCCTACGAGCAGTACTTC. This encodes CASSQTSGGSSYEQYF. The gene calls are TRBV5-1 and TRBJ2-7; 11 positions agree with TRBD2. V was clipped by 4 bases and J by 0 bases; unmatched bases: 6. This CDR3 is built from 16 residues. Germline V gene data show CDR1 as SGHRS and CDR2 as YFSETQ.

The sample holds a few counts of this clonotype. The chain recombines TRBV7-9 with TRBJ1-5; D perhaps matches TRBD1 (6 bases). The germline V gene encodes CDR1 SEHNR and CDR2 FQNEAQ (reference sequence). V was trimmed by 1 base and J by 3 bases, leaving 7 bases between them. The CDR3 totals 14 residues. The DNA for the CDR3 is TGTGCCAGCAGCTTAGACAGGGCCAATCAGCCCCAGCATTTT. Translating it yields CASSLDRANQPQHF.

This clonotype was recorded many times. The CDR3 bases are TGTGCCTGGAATCTAGCGGGAGGGGCAGATACGCAGTATTTT. Translating gives CAWNLAGGADTQYF. The J gene is TRBJ2-3, the V gene TRBV30; 12 bases are a match to TRBD2. The CDR3 runs 14 residues. V was clipped by 4 bases and J by 4 bases; unmatched bases: 3. Germline V CDR1 and CDR2: GTSNPN, SVGIG (reference sequence). Full variable domain (missing parts from reference TRBV30 and TRBJ2-3): SQTIHQWPATLVQPVGSPLSLECTVEGTSNPNLYWYRQAAGRGLQLLFYSVGIGQISSEVPQNLSASRPQDRQFILSSKKLLLSDSGFYLCAWNLAGGADTQYFGPGTRLTVL.

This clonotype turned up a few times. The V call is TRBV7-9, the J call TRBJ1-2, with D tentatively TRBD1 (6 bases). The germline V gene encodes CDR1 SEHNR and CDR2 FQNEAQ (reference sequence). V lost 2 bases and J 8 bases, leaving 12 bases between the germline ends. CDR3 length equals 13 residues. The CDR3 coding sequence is TGTGCCAGCAGCTTAAAACAGGGTGCGGGCTACACCTTC. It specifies CASSLKQGAGYTF.

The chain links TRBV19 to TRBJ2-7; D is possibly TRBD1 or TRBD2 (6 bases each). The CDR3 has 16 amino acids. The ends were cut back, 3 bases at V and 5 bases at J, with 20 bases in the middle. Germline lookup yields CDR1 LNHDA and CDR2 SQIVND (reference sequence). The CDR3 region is CASSIGRTVGFNEQYF. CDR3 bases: TGTGCCAGTAGTATTGGGAGGACAGTGGGATTCAACGAGCAGTACTTC.

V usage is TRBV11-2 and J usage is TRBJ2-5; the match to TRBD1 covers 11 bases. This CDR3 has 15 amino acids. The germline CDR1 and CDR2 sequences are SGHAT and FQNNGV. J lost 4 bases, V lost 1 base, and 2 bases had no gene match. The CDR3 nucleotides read TGTGCCAGCAGCTTAGGGACAGGGGGCAGAGAGACCCAGTACTTC. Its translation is CASSLGTGGRETQYF.

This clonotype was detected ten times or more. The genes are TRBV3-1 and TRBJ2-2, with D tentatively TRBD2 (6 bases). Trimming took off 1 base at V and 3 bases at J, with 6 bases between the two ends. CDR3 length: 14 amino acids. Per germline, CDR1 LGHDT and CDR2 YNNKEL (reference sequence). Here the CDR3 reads CASSQAGDTGELFF. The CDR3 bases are TGTGCCAGCAGCCAAGCGGGAGACACCGGGGAGCTGTTTTTT. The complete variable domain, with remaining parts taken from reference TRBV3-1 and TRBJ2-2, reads DTAVSQTPKYLVTQMGNDKSIKCEQNLGHDTMYWYKQDSKKFLKIMFSYNNKELIINETVPNRFSPKSPDKAHLNLHINSLELGDSAVYFCASSQAGDTGELFFGEGSRLTVL.

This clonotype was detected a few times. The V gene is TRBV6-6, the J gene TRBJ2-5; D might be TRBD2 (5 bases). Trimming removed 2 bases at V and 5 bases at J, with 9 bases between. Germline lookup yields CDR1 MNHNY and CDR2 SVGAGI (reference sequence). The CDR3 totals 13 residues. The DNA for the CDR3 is TGTGCCAGCAGTTACCCCGGGATGGAGACCCAGTACTTC. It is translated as CASSYPGMETQYF.

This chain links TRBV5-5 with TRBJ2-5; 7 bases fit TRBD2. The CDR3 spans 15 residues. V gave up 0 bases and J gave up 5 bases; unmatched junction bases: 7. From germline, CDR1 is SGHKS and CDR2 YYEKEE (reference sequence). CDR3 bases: TGTGCCAGCAGCTTGGGCGCCCTGGGAGGGGAGACCCAGTACTTC. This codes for CASSLGALGGETQYF.